Listed below are T cell receptor beta chains from one sample, sequenced in a study of blood T cell repertoires in COVID-19. Sequencing used immunoSEQ multiplex PCR; TCRdb keeps in-frame clones, though not all of them. The sample has just under 350,000 clones; 85% to 90% are singletons. Material for sequencing was peripheral blood. The origin of the receptors is a woman between 50 and 59 years old with COVID-19, enrolled during active disease. Each CDR3 is given without its conserved first and last residue.

V gene	J gene	CDR3 protein
TRBV29-1	TRBJ1-5	SVAVGGSGNQPQH
TRBV29-1	TRBJ1-1	SPPSEEETGVAEAF
TRBV11-2	TRBJ1-2	ASSSSGGGYT
TRBV7-2	TRBJ2-2	ASSLDPTRVNTGELF
TRBV19	TRBJ2-2	ASTRTGLTGELF
TRBV10-1	TRBJ1-4	ASSESTTNEKLF
TRBV9	TRBJ1-2	ASSVEPGLKASNYGYT
TRBV5-5	TRBJ1-5	ASSSEVVAAGPQH
TRBV7-8	TRBJ2-3	ASSLTIIADSSDTQY
TRBV5-1	TRBJ2-4	ASSDGRGLKDIQY
TRBV5-1	TRBJ1-5	ASRAGSNQPQH
TRBV5-5	TRBJ2-7	ASSAEARDTQAFSYEQY
TRBV19	TRBJ1-2	ASSIPRQRKNYGYT
TRBV7-2	TRBJ1-1	ASSPPDRALNTEAF
TRBV27	TRBJ2-2	ASIEWNTGELF
TRBV29-1	TRBJ1-4	SVEDRSYEKLF
TRBV19	TRBJ2-7	ASSTPGLAGGPAYEQY
TRBV6-1	TRBJ2-7	ASSESTDRASYEQY
TRBV5-6	TRBJ1-4	ASIRTGLDEKLF
TRBV2	TRBJ2-1	ASTAPSGRDNEQF
TRBV24-1	TRBJ2-3	ATSDTTDTQY
TRBV5-6	TRBJ2-1	ASSLVLVSGNEQF
TRBV7-9	TRBJ1-2	ASSLKGEMDYGYT
TRBV12-3/TRBV12-4	TRBJ1-5	ASSGGNQPQH
TRBV10-3	TRBJ2-1	AISVQEGALNEQF
TRBV19	TRBJ1-1	ASSSGAIEAF
TRBV7-8	TRBJ2-3	ASSFIAGTDTQY
TRBV4-3	TRBJ1-2	ASSQDIAGLLAGYT
TRBV5-1	TRBJ1-1	ASSPGPSVTEAF
TRBV18	TRBJ1-4	ASSPQSGSNEKLF
TRBV30	TRBJ2-2	AWTGGQEHTGELF
TRBV5-1	TRBJ1-1	ASSPTGQGLSTEAF
TRBV7-9	TRBJ2-3	ASSSPRGLVADTQY
TRBV13	TRBJ2-3	ASSYPSDRPARADTQY
TRBV9	TRBJ1-5	ASSPYRNSNQPQH
TRBV4-2	TRBJ2-1	ASSQDRDLTGTGSYNEQF
TRBV19	TRBJ2-5	ATDDKRETQY
TRBV3-1/TRBV3-2	TRBJ2-1	ASSQHGTGVNEQF
TRBV5-6	TRBJ2-7	ASSLGQRYEQY
TRBV5-8	TRBJ2-1	ASSFSGTSGPDNEQF
TRBV5-1	TRBJ1-4	ASSLIQGDEKLF
TRBV19	TRBJ2-3	ASRGTPTDTQY